This T cell receptor (beta chain) was sequenced during a study of T cells in tumors after PD-1 blockade. The wider study: Each patient got pembrolizumab 200 mg every 3 weeks or cemiplimab 350 mg every 2 weeks. Some patients also took daily vismodegib 150 mg during anti-PD-1 treatment. Study-wide findings and caveats: Around 45% of tumor TCR clonotypes were also found in blood.

Between the trimmed V and J ends, which lost 7 bases and 0 bases, there was a span of 16 bases. The CDR3 has 16 amino acids. The V gene's germline CDR1 is MDHEN and CDR2 SYDVKM. Sequencing was performed with immunoSEQ multiplex PCR; in TCRdb, only in-frame clones are kept and a portion is missing. Among more than 45,000 clones listed, more than 60% were seen once. Template: tumor biopsy or peripheral blood genomic DNA, about 550-6,500 ng per sample. This clone was observed a handful of times. As yet, its antigen is unknown. This sequence was found in a human donor with advanced basal cell or squamous cell carcinoma (not recorded which). V is TRBV28 and J is TRBJ1-3; unclear D gene. Source: PBMCs, taken before anti-PD-1 therapy. The CDR3 loop reads CASTSTVLSSGNTIYF. For the CDR3, the DNA is TGTGCCAGCACCTCGACGGTACTCTCCTCTGGAAACACCATATATTTT.